This passage covers 5 T cell receptor beta chains from one sample sequenced in a study of blood T cells in healthy people across ages. PCR was performed a second time for about 7 to 12 cycles using a sample-barcoded 5' primer and a J-beta primer mix. TCRdb re-analysed the 5' RACE reads in MiXCR, keeping a single row per CDR3 protein. The sample consists of approximately 800,000 distinct CDR3 sequences, less than 80% of them appearing once. What was sequenced was blood. The receptors shown here come from a man aged 25-45 years in good health.

V usage is TRBV4-3 and J usage is TRBJ1-6, with 9 bases lining up with TRBD1. CDR3 length: 14 residues. Germline loops: CDR1 LGHNA, CDR2 YSLEER. V lost 3 bases to trimming and J lost 11 bases; unmatched junction nucleotides: 5. The CDR3 spells CASSQGTGTTPLHF. The CDR3 DNA follows: TGCGCCAGCAGCCAGGGGACAGGGACGACACCCCTCCACTTT.

The V and J genes are TRBV20-1 and TRBJ2-3; 14 bases are shared with TRBD2. The germline CDR1 and CDR2 sequences are DFQATT and SNEGSKA (reference sequence). Trimming removed 3 bases from V and 4 bases from J; junction bases left unmatched: 3. The CDR3 runs to 15 residues. The CDR3: CSARPGLAGADTQYF. The CDR3 bases are TGCAGTGCTAGGCCGGGACTAGCGGGGGCAGATACGCAGTATTTT.

This chain connects TRBV3-1 to TRBJ1-2; D gene unclear. The CDR3 has 15 amino acids. CDR1 LGHDT and CDR2 YNNKEL come from the germline V gene (reference sequence). Trimming cost V 0 bases and J 4 bases, with 12 bases left between them. The CDR3 region has the DNA TGTGCCAGCAGCCAAGACCCGGGAGTAGGCTATGGCTACACCTTC. It encodes CASSQDPGVGYGYTF.

The V and J genes are TRBV4-3 and TRBJ1-1, with 7 nucleotides matching TRBD1. V gave up 0 bases and J gave up 6 bases; unmatched junction bases: 7. CDR3 length equals 15 residues. The germline V gene encodes CDR1 LGHNA and CDR2 YSLEER. CDR3 sequence (DNA): TGCGCCAGCAGCCAAGATCGGGCAGGGGGGGCTGAAGCTTTCTTT. It encodes CASSQDRAGGAEAFF.

The DNA for the CDR3 is TGCGCCAGCAGCCCAGCCGGGACACAGGTTCGAGGCTACGAGCAGTACTTC. Translating gives CASSPAGTQVRGYEQYF. The genes are TRBV4-3 and TRBJ2-5, with D possibly being TRBD1 (6 bases). The end of the DNA aligns better with TRBJ2-7, so the J call may be wrong. The CDR3 contains 17 residues. The V gene's germline CDR1 is LGHNA and CDR2 YSLEER.